This note documents a single TCR beta chain sequence. Its target is unknown. This sample stems from a study of T cell responses to AZD1222 COVID-19 vaccine. General study findings and limits: Per reports, nearly half of all spike-specific TCRs target regions that are unmutated in variants. Repertoire sampling happened only post peak T cell response. Possibly, clonal diversity was underestimated; donors were largely white British and included more females. Spike-specific TCR breadth rose after two AZD1222 doses, and depth rose as well.

The V gene end was trimmed by 6 bases and the J gene end by 2 bases; junction bases not matched to a gene: 9. This CDR3 has 16 residues. Germline loops: CDR1 SGHTA, CDR2 FQGNSA. Using immunoSEQ multiplex PCR, the repertoire was profiled, and TCRdb retains in-frame clones only, with some absent. The sample has some 78,000 clones; 83% are singletons. This clonotype originated in an adult who received the AZD1222 COVID-19 vaccine. The chain employs TRBV7-2 and TRBJ2-1; 8 positions match TRBD2. Source: peripheral blood, taken 28 days after the second AZD1222 dose. The CDR3 loop is CASSRGGSGAYNEQFF. CDR3 DNA: TGTGCCAGCAGTCGGGGGGGTAGCGGAGCCTACAATGAGCAGTTCTTC. The variable domain in full, completed from reference TRBV7-2 and TRBJ2-1, reads GAGVSQSPSNKVTEKGKDVELRCDPISGHTALYWYRQSLGQGLEFLIYFQGNSAPDKSGLPSDRFSAERTGGSVSTLTIQRTQQEDSAVYLCASSRGGSGAYNEQFFGPGTRLTVL.